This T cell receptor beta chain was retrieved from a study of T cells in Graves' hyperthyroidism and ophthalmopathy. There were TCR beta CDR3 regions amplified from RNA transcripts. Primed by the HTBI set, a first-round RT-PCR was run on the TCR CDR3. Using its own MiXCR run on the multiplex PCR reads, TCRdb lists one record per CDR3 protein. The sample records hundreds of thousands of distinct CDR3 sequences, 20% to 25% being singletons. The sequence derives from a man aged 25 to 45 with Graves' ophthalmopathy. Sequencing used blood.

CDR3 sequence: CASSLGGARSNTEAFF. The DNA for the CDR3 is TGCGCCAGCAGCTTAGGAGGAGCCAGGAGTAACACTGAAGCTTTCTTT. The chain carries TRBV5-1 and TRBJ1-1; D not certain. The CDR3 length is 16 residues. The germline V gene encodes CDR1 SGHRS and CDR2 YFSETQ. Trimming took off 2 bases at V and 2 bases at J, with 16 bases between the two ends.